Here is one T cell receptor (beta chain) with its context. Its target is unknown. The data belong to a study of T cells in localized non-small cell lung cancer. General observations from the study: A median of about 50 clones ranked among the top 100 in tumor appeared in adjacent lung. Density of T cells in blood, when higher, went with longer overall survival. Because only a single region of the tumor was sequenced, heterogeneity remains possible. Uninvolved nearby lung showed the greatest T cell clonality, exceeding that found in tumor.

Sequencing was performed with immunoSEQ multiplex PCR; in TCRdb, only in-frame clones are kept and a portion is missing. The data contain tens of thousands of clones, about nine tenths of them seen just once; the ten biggest clones take up 2.1%. The TCR was taken from a female donor over 55 with stage I lung adenocarcinoma. The specimen was peripheral blood, collected before any cancer treatment.

CDR3 protein: CASSLHRQGSETQYF. Written as DNA, the CDR3 is TGCGCCAGCAGCCTACATAGACAGGGGTCAGAGACCCAGTACTTC. The chain has TRBV5-1 and TRBJ2-5; 8 bases fit TRBD1. This CDR3 is built from 15 residues. Trimming removed 4 bases from V and 4 bases from J; junction bases left unmatched: 9. From germline, CDR1 is SGHRS and CDR2 YFSETQ.